Below, 12 T cell receptor beta chains from the same sample are listed, as sequenced in a study of T cells after yellow fever vaccination. Each CDR3 protein is one row after TCRdb ran MiXCR on the 5' RACE reads. The sample consists of a few hundred thousand distinct CDR3 sequences, approximately 6.3% of them appearing once. The material was CD4+ T cells sorted from PBMCs, obtained on the day of the yellow fever booster vaccination. The receptors here all came from a man aged 25-45 years who received the YFV17D yellow fever vaccine.

In its sample, this clonotype was seen many times. This sequence joins TRBV5-1 and TRBJ2-5; 7 nucleotides agree with TRBD1. The V gene's germline CDR1 is SGHRS and CDR2 YFSETQ. The CDR3 sequence is 13 residues long. The V gene end was trimmed by 6 bases and the J gene end by 5 bases; junction bases not matched to a gene: 7. CDR3 residues: CASNPTGTETQYF. The CDR3 DNA follows: TGCGCCAGCAACCCGACAGGGACGGAGACCCAGTACTTC.

This chain uses TRBV25-1 with TRBJ2-1; 12 nucleotides match TRBD2. CDR1 MGHDK and CDR2 SYGVNS come from the germline V gene. The CDR3 has 13 residues. Trimming removed 5 bases from V and 10 bases from J; junction bases left unmatched: 3. CDR3 region: CASSLAGGREQFF. The CDR3 DNA reads TGTGCCAGCAGTCTAGCGGGAGGGCGGGAGCAGTTCTTC.

This clonotype was recorded at least ten times. The rearrangement uses TRBV5-5 and TRBJ2-7; tentatively, D is TRBD1 (5 bases). With 7 bases removed from V and 3 bases from J, the gap between germline ends came to 11 bases. The germline V gene encodes CDR1 SGHKS and CDR2 YYEKEE (reference sequence). The CDR3 is 12 amino acids. CDR3 sequence (DNA): TGTGCCAGCGGGCAAAGGGGCTACGAGCAGTACTTC. Protein sequence: CASGQRGYEQYF.

The chain couples TRBV2 to TRBJ2-5, with 8 bases that match TRBD1. This CDR3 is built from 14 residues. The germline V gene has CDR1 SNHLY and CDR2 FYNNEI. The J segment lost 0 bases and the V segment lost 8 bases, leaving 5 bases of the junction unmatched. The CDR3 loop reads CASRWDRYQETQYF. The CDR3 DNA reads TGTGCCAGCCGATGGGACAGGTACCAAGAGACCCAGTACTTC.

This clonotype has more than one count but fewer than ten. The gene calls are TRBV20-1 and TRBJ2-2; the match to TRBD2 covers 14 bases. The CDR3 runs 18 residues. V dropped 0 bases and J dropped 2; count of bases not matched to a gene: 5. The germline V gene encodes CDR1 DFQATT and CDR2 SNEGSKA (reference sequence). In DNA form, the CDR3 reads TGCAGTGCTAGAGATGAGACTAGCGGGAGGGTCAACACCGGGGAGCTGTTTTTT. Protein: CSARDETSGRVNTGELFF.

The chain joins TRBV7-2 to TRBJ2-5, with D perhaps given as TRBD1 or TRBD2 (5 bases each). The CDR3 loop spans 16 amino acids. V was cut by 5 bases and J by 5 bases, with 21 bases left in between. Germline assignment: CDR1 SGHTA and CDR2 FQGNSA. In DNA, the CDR3 is TGTGCCAGCAGCGCTCGCGGGCTAGCCGGGACCGAGACCCAGTACTTC. It yields the protein CASSARGLAGTETQYF.

The chain joins TRBV10-3 to TRBJ2-7; D perhaps matches TRBD2 (6 bases). V gave up 8 bases and J gave up 0 bases, with 11 bases separating them. The CDR3 consists of 13 residues. Germline CDR1 is ENHRY and CDR2 is SYGVKD. The CDR3 region is CAISGSSSYEQYF. CDR3 DNA sequence: TGTGCCATCTCCGGGAGCAGCTCCTACGAGCAGTACTTC.

The CDR3 nucleotides read TGTGCCAGCAGCCAATTCGGACTCTCTGGGGCCAACGTCCTGACTTTC. Translated, it gives CASSQFGLSGANVLTF. The rearrangement links TRBV6-1 to TRBJ2-6, with a weak D call TRBD2 (5 bases). Per the germline V gene, CDR1 is MNHNS and CDR2 is SASEGT. Trimming took off 6 bases at V and 0 bases at J, with 12 bases between the two ends. This CDR3 comprises 16 residues.

The chain recombines TRBV10-2 with TRBJ2-2, with D hard to call. This CDR3 comprises 12 residues. V lost 4 bases and J 9 bases, leaving 9 bases between the germline ends. Germline-derived CDR1 and CDR2 are WSHSY and SAAADI. The CDR3 sequence: CASSGGGRELFF. The CDR3 region has the DNA TGCGCCAGCAGTGGAGGTGGGAGGGAGCTGTTTTTT.

The table lists this clonotype with a few counts. V gene TRBV11-1 combines with J gene TRBJ2-7; 8 bases are a match to TRBD2. The V and J ends lost 1 base and 4 bases, in that order; junction bases with no gene match: 15. This CDR3 has 18 residues. Germline lookup yields CDR1 SGHAT and CDR2 FQDESV (reference sequence). CDR3 in DNA: TGTGCCAGCAGCTTAGGGACAGTCCAGTTAGCGGGAAAATACGAGCAGTACTTC. It specifies CASSLGTVQLAGKYEQYF.

This clonotype occurred many times. The rearrangement links TRBV29-1 to TRBJ1-1; tentatively, D is TRBD1 (5 bases). V lost 4 bases, J lost 4 bases, and 13 bases lay in between. CDR1 SQVTM and CDR2 ANQGSEA come from the germline V gene. This CDR3 has 13 residues. The CDR3 is CSVGEGRVTEAFF. In DNA, the CDR3 is TGCAGCGTTGGAGAGGGGAGGGTCACTGAAGCTTTCTTT.

This clonotype was recorded many times. DNA of the CDR3: TGTGCCAGCAGTCGCACAGGAGATACGCAGTATTTT. Translated, it gives CASSRTGDTQYF. The chain carries TRBV28 and TRBJ2-3; D might be TRBD1 (5 bases). CDR1 is MDHEN, CDR2 SYDVKM, per germline. The length of the CDR3 is 12 residues. Trimming took 5 bases from V and 5 from J, leaving 8 bases between them.